The TCR beta chain under discussion was sequenced for a study of shared clonotypes between healthy human individuals (dated by TCRdb to 2020 to 2022). Context from the whole study: The cohort comprised a couple of women and three men aged 18 to 49 years. To estimate repertoire size and how much clonotype sharing occurs between individuals, the study deeply sequenced the blood TCR repertoires of five healthy adults. Each donor's leukapheresis produced roughly between about 0.8 and 8.9 billion PBMCs. Libraries were prepared and TCR repertoires were sequenced by different laboratories using diverse techniques, in order to increase sequencing depth and limit assay-specific biases.

Using the deep immunoSEQ assay, TCR CDR3 regions were amplified from genomic DNA by multiplex PCR. Extracted genomic DNA from each cell subset was spread evenly across all wells of several immunoSEQ 96-well plates, with each plate serving as a replicate. For unsorted PBMC, approximately 0.3 ug of genomic DNA, equivalent to around 30,000 T cell genomes, went into each replicate PCR. Ten immunoSEQ deep assay plates were used to sequence the unsorted PBMC genomic DNA. Purified libraries were quantified with a Qubit 3.0 fluorometer, sized on a Bioanalyzer 2100, and re-quantified with the KAPA Library Quantification kit. A separate single-read 150-cycle Illumina NextSeq 550 flow cell was used to sequence each immunoSEQ 96-well plate. As for how the authors treated the data: The immunoSEQ output contained only junctional sequences without quality scores, so filtering could not match that applied to full-length reads. To assign V/J genes and CDR3, sequences were annotated using PyIR, a Python wrapper for IgBLAST v1.9, with IMGT germline references. Reads were filtered out if the reads had weak V/J assignments (E-value above 1e-6), no CDR3, stop codons, out-of-frame junctions, or ambiguous translated residues. V3J clonotypes were defined by identical inferred V gene, J gene, and CDR3 amino acid sequence. Percentage overlap between repertoires was computed as shared unique clonotypes divided by the size of the smaller repertoire. Repertoire richness was assessed with RTK rarefaction, the Chao1 estimator, and Recon v2.1 estimates of unobserved clonotypes. What TCRdb holds here is the immuneACCESS table cut down to in-frame rearrangements. Part of the clones is not present; checked against another copy, under half of the missing clones reflect an unresolved V gene, and the others are unexplained. V, J and clone size are taken as reported in that table, and D and trimming were inferred from the DNA itself. For this sample there are about 460,000 clones; approximately 77% appear just once. 12% of the sample goes to the ten largest clones.

The paper's findings and limits, for the study overall: Sampling was limited to blood, and TCR repertoires in tissue likely differ from TCR repertoires in blood. Because the study included a small number of donors, the genetic and exposure-history diversity represented was limited. Pairwise subsampling indicated that sequencing depth was expected to affect the degree of clonotype sharing among donors.

This clone was counted a single time. Its target antigen remains unknown. One base away there is no much larger clone; base qualities are not given. Per the germline V gene, SGHRS is the CDR1 and YFSETQ is the CDR2. Including the terminal cysteine and phenylalanine, the CDR3 comprises 14 residues. Solely the CDR3 DNA is kept, with 42 bases framed from the first base. Trimming at the junction amounts to 10 bases on V and 4 bases on J, and the germline ends lie 17 bases apart. The donors were healthy, HIV-negative adults with no recently reported acute infections or vaccinations. All donors were Caucasian adults living in Nashville, Tennessee, USA. For unsorted samples, some 90 million PBMCs were counted, and genomic DNA was extracted using the QIAamp DNA Blood Mini kit. Blood was collected by leukapheresis, and PBMCs were isolated by Ficoll-Histopaque density gradient centrifugation and then cryopreserved in liquid nitrogen vapor phase.

Sequenced input: PBMCs. This clonotype originated in a middle-aged woman in good health. Some clones in this sample may be carry-over from other donors' samples. The chain employs TRBV5-1 and TRBJ2-2; the D region possibly corresponds to TRBD2 (6 bases align). The CDR3 protein is CAGRRDSSTGELFF. The DNA reads as follows: TGCGCCGGGCGGCGGGACTCGAGCACCGGGGAGCTGTTTTTT.